These 6 T cell receptor beta chains were all obtained from the same sample, sequenced in a study of identical twins. TCRdb reprocessed the 5' RACE reads via MiXCR and lists one record per CDR3 protein. The profile shows approximately 490,000 distinct CDR3 sequences, 20% to 25% of them singletons. These data also formed part of another study, on yellow fever vaccine responses in identical twins.

Material: CD4+ T cells sorted from blood. Source of these receptors: a woman between 18 and 29 years old in good health.

This clonotype showed up just a few times. This chain connects TRBV2 to TRBJ2-5; D is ambiguous. In germline, CDR1 is SNHLY, CDR2 FYNNEI. Between the trimmed V and J ends, which lost 5 bases and 1 base, there was a span of 8 bases. The CDR3 spans 13 residues. The CDR3 here is CASSYGFQETQYF. The DNA of the CDR3 is TGTGCCAGCAGTTACGGATTCCAAGAGACCCAGTACTTC.

This rearrangement joins TRBV15 to TRBJ2-5, with a tentative D call TRBD2 (5 bases). Germline CDR1 is LNHNV and CDR2 is YYDKDF (reference sequence). The CDR3 has 13 residues. Trimming stripped 5 bases from V and 0 bases from J, with 7 bases between. The CDR3: CATSPGYQETQYF. CDR3 sequence (DNA): TGTGCCACCAGCCCGGGGTACCAAGAGACCCAGTACTTC. The full variable domain, with the rest looked up from reference TRBV15 and TRBJ2-5, is DAMVIQNPRYQVTQFGKPVTLSCSQTLNHNVMYWYQQKSSQAPKLLFHYYDKDFNNEADTPDNFQSRRPNTSFCFLDIRSPGLGDTAMYLCATSPGYQETQYFGPGTRLLVL.

The chain is built from TRBV11-2 and TRBJ2-1, with 9 bases lining up with TRBD1. V dropped 5 bases and J dropped 5; count of bases not matched to a gene: 7. The CDR3 runs to 15 residues. CDR1 and CDR2 (germline): SGHAT, FQNNGV. For the CDR3, the DNA is TGTGCCAGCAGCATACGGACAGGGGAGAACAATGAGCAGTTCTTC. It specifies CASSIRTGENNEQFF.

The chain recombines TRBV29-1 with TRBJ2-1, with D tentatively TRBD2 (6 bases). Trimming took off 6 bases at V and 1 base at J, with 28 bases between the two ends. The CDR3 is 19 residues long. Germline CDR1 reads SQVTM; CDR2 reads ANQGSEA. The CDR3 sequence is CSVPIWGIRVGGSYNEQFF. CDR3 DNA sequence: TGCAGCGTCCCAATCTGGGGGATTCGGGTTGGAGGGTCCTACAATGAGCAGTTCTTC.

This clonotype occurred a few times. The chain combines TRBV7-9 with TRBJ1-6; unclear D gene. V lost 1 base to trimming and J lost 0 bases, with 10 bases between them. From germline, CDR1 is SEHNR and CDR2 FQNEAQ (reference sequence). The CDR3 extends over 17 amino acids. The DNA of the CDR3 is TGTGCCAGCAGCTTAGTTGAAGCGAGCTCCTATAATTCACCCCTCCACTTT. Protein product: CASSLVEASSYNSPLHF.

V gene TRBV5-1 combines with J gene TRBJ1-1; TRBD1 is a possible D gene (5 bases). Germline V CDR1 and CDR2: SGHRS, YFSETQ. V was clipped by 2 bases and J by 2 bases, with 10 bases between them. The CDR3 is 14 amino acids. The CDR3 coding sequence is TGCGCCAGCAGCTTCACCGACAGTAACACTGAAGCTTTCTTT. This codes for CASSFTDSNTEAFF.